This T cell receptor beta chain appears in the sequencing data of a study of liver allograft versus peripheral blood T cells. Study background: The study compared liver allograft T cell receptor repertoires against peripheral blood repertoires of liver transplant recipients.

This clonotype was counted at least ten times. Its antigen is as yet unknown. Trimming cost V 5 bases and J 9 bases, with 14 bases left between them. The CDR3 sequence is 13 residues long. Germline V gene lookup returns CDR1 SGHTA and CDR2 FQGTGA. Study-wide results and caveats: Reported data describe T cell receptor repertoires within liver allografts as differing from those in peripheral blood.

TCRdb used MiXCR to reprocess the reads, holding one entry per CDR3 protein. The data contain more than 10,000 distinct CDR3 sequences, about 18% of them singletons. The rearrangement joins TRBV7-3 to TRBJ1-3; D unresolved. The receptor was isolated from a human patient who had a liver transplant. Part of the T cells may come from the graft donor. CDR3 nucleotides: TGTGCCAGCAGCCAACAGCCCGGTGGCACCATATATTTT. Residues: CASSQQPGGTIYF.